The T cell receptor (beta chain) under discussion was sequenced for a study of OX40 agonist ivuxolimab in advanced cancers. Here immunoSEQ multiplex PCR was the method, and the copy in TCRdb shows in-frame clones only, minus some. The sample comprises approximately 26,000 clones, roughly 93% of which are singletons, and approximately 49% rests with the top ten. Exclusion applied to patients with autoimmune disease history or systemic immunosuppression. The CDR3 runs 15 residues. Germline V gene lookup returns CDR1 SGHRS and CDR2 YFSETQ. V was trimmed by 5 bases and J by 0 bases, leaving 13 bases between them.

Source: CD4+ or CD8+ T cells sorted from blood, taken in a trial of the OX40 agonist ivuxolimab. V and J are TRBV5-1 and TRBJ2-3, with D unclear. The receptor's source is an adult with an advanced solid tumor such as melanoma, head and neck, liver or kidney cancer. The CDR3: CASSPAVTSTDTQYF. The CDR3 DNA follows: TGCGCCAGCAGTCCCGCGGTTACTAGCACAGATACGCAGTATTTT.